The rows below give T cell receptor beta chains drawn from one sample of a study of blood T cell repertoires in COVID-19. Only in-frame clones appear in the TCRdb table, and some are missing; sequencing was by immunoSEQ multiplex PCR. The repertoire holds around 100,000 clones, with about four fifths as singletons. Sequenced sample: peripheral blood. The source is a man in his sixties with acute or convalescent COVID-19. CDR3s include the opening cysteine and the closing phenylalanine or tryptophan. Each record gives: V gene, J gene, CDR3 length, D gene, clone size, CDR3 protein, CDR3 DNA. A D gene is named only where the DNA matches it firmly. The size of a clone is reported for some rows only, either as once, few or many, or as a class for expanded clones.

TRBV6-5	TRBJ2-1	14	TRBD1	few	CASTPQGTYNEQFF	TGTGCCAGCACCCCACAGGGGACCTACAATGAGCAGTTCTTC
TRBV9	TRBJ1-1	15	-	-	CASSVEGTMNTEAFF	TGTGCCAGCAGCGTAGAAGGGACAATGAACACTGAAGCTTTCTTT
TRBV9	TRBJ2-3	16	TRBD2	-	CASSFRAGTGTDTQYF	TGTGCCAGCAGCTTTCGAGCGGGAACCGGCACAGATACGCAGTATTTT
TRBV3-1/TRBV3-2	TRBJ2-7	14	TRBD1	-	CASSPGTGNYEQYF	TGTGCCAGCAGTCCCGGGACAGGCAACTACGAGCAGTACTTC
TRBV4-3	TRBJ1-5	16	TRBD1	-	CASSQDGDRDDQPQHF	TGCGCCAGCAGCCAAGATGGGGACAGGGACGATCAGCCCCAGCATTTT
TRBV4-1	TRBJ2-7	14	TRBD1	-	CASSRGTGEYEQYF	TGCGCCAGCAGCCGGGGGACAGGGGAGTACGAGCAGTACTTC
TRBV5-1	TRBJ2-1	20	TRBD2	few	CASSSAGTSGTLGPYNEQFF	TGCGCCAGCAGCTCTGCCGGGACTAGCGGTACCCTAGGTCCCTACAATGAGCAGTTCTTC
TRBV5-1	TRBJ1-2	13	-	-	CASSQTGDYGYTF	TGCGCCAGCAGTCAGACAGGTGACTATGGCTACACCTTC
TRBV2	TRBJ2-7	12	-	-	CASSRLGDEQYF	TGTGCCAGCAGTCGTCTGGGAGACGAGCAGTACTTC
TRBV7-8	TRBJ2-5	15	TRBD1	-	CASRFLTGVQETQYF	TGTGCCAGCAGATTTCTGACAGGGGTCCAGGAGACCCAGTACTTC